These 7 T cell receptor beta chains share one sample of origin, sequenced in a study of cytomegalovirus exposure and HLA in healthy donors. TCRdb's copy holds only in-frame clones and misses some; the assay was immunoSEQ multiplex PCR. This sample has some 41,000 clones, with roughly 93% found just once. Material for sequencing was PBMCs. These receptors originate from a woman younger than 30 in good health and CMV-seronegative.

The gene calls are TRBV11-2 and TRBJ2-7, with 11 positions matching TRBD1. This CDR3 has 15 amino acids. The V gene's germline CDR1 is SGHAT and CDR2 FQNNGV. V dropped 6 bases and J dropped 3; count of bases not matched to a gene: 7. The CDR3 region has the DNA TGTGCCAGCAGAGTGTATGGGACAGGGGGCTACGAGCAGTACTTC. Its translation: CASRVYGTGGYEQYF. The full variable domain, rest sourced from reference TRBV11-2 and TRBJ2-7, is EAGVAQSPRYKIIEKRQSVAFWCNPISGHATLYWYQQILGQGPKLLIQFQNNGVVDDSQLPKDRFSAERLKGVDSTLKIQPAKLEDSAVYLCASRVYGTGGYEQYFGPGTRLTVT.

The V call is TRBV9, the J call TRBJ2-3; D might be TRBD2 (7 bases). The CDR3 sequence is 15 residues long. Germline values: CDR1 SGDLS, CDR2 YYNGEE. V was shortened by 4 bases and J by 5 bases, with 17 bases between the two germline ends. CDR3 bases: TGTGCCAGCAGCTATCGCGGGGGCGGGGAAGATACGCAGTATTTT. This gives the protein CASSYRGGGEDTQYF.

The chain has TRBV6-5 and TRBJ1-1, with a weak D call TRBD1 (6 bases). Germline CDR1 reads MNHEY; CDR2 reads SVGAGI. The V end was cut by 2 bases, the J end by 1 base, with 11 bases between. This CDR3 has 15 residues. The CDR3, as DNA: TGTGCCAGCAGTTACCCTGGACAGAAGAACACTGAAGCTTTCTTT. This encodes CASSYPGQKNTEAFF.

The chain is built from TRBV7-2 and TRBJ2-5; TRBD2 matches 14 bases. Per germline, CDR1 SGHTA and CDR2 FQGNSA. The ends lost 5 bases at V and 5 bases at J; junction bases unmatched: 7. CDR3 length equals 16 residues. CDR3 nucleotide sequence: TGTGCCAGCAGCCCCGGGACTAGCGGGAGAATGGAGACCCAGTACTTC. Translation gives CASSPGTSGRMETQYF.

The chain combines TRBV2 with TRBJ2-7; 7 bases align to TRBD1. Trimming removed 7 bases from V and 4 bases from J; junction bases left unmatched: 10. CDR1 is SNHLY and CDR2 is FYNNEI in the germline V gene. The CDR3 has 14 residues. CDR3 coding DNA: TGTGCCAGCATACCGGGACAGAGCATGTACGAGCAGTACTTC. Amino acids: CASIPGQSMYEQYF.

This clone was counted between two and nine times. The rearrangement uses TRBV10-3 and TRBJ2-3, with a weak D call TRBD1 (6 bases). The CDR3 runs to 14 residues. The V end lost 10 bases, the J end lost 4 bases, and 18 bases lay between the germline ends. Germline CDR1 ENHRY, CDR2 SYGVKD. CDR3 sequence (DNA): TGTGCCAGCCTCACAGGGATTGATGCAGATACGCAGTATTTT. This gives the protein CASLTGIDADTQYF.

The chain carries TRBV7-3 and TRBJ2-1, with D possibly being TRBD2 (7 bases). The CDR3 length is 22 residues. Trimming left V 2 bases short and J 2 bases short, with 31 bases between. From germline, CDR1 is SGHTA and CDR2 FQGTGA. CDR3 amino acids: CASSLLPGLSRGSGTTYNEQFF. DNA for the CDR3: TGTGCCAGCAGCTTACTACCTGGTTTATCTCGCGGGAGTGGGACAACCTACAATGAGCAGTTCTTC.